What follows are 28 T cell receptor beta chains derived from one specimen sequenced in a study of Tregs in tolerant kidney transplant recipients (dated by TCRdb to between 2017 and 2020). Library preparation used the immunoSEQ multiplex PCR assay. TCRdb took this table from immuneACCESS and kept in-frame rearrangements with V and J called. Such tables lack part of the clones; where checked against another copy, unresolved V genes explain under half of the gap, and the rest is unexplained. The table for this sample shows some 10,000 clones. The ten top clones hold roughly 25% of the sample. Related donors were used in the transplants with nonmyeloablative bone marrow transplantation, and mixed chimerism was transient in the human trials. The sequences come from CD8+ T cells from blood (PBMCs), collected 24 months after the transplant. These receptors were collected from a human patient who received a combined kidney and bone marrow transplant. Some T cells present after a transplant may be cells of the graft donor.

On this clone itself: The read halts 3 residues ahead of the CDR3 end, with the missing end drawn from the germline J gene. J is TRBJ2-5 and V is TRBV7-6, with unresolved D. The germline V gene has CDR1 SGHVS and CDR2 FNYEAQ. The CDR3 length is 12 residues. Trimming pared 6 bases from V and 5 bases from J, leaving 10 bases between. CDR3 DNA (partial): TGTGCCAGCAGTTACCAGGAGGAGACC. Translation gives CASSYQEET. The CDR3 in its entirety is CASSYQEETQYF.

As concerns this clone: The read finishes 3 residues shy of the CDR3 end, and the germline J gene is used to complete it. The chain is built from TRBV5-8 and TRBJ2-7; D is uncertain. CDR3 length: 10 residues. Trimming stripped 4 bases from V and 4 bases from J, with 3 bases between. Germline V CDR1 and CDR2: SGHTS, YDEGEE. The sequenced CDR3 bases are TGTGCCAGCAGCCATTACGAG. Amino acids: CASSHYE. The entire CDR3 is CASSHYEQYF.

As to this clone: The CDR3 goes on 3 residues after the read ends, and that part is filled in from the germline J gene. The chain links TRBV29-1 to TRBJ2-7, with 7 bases lining up with TRBD1. Germline V gene data show CDR1 as SQVTM and CDR2 as ANQGSEA. Trimming took 3 bases from V and 0 from J; bases not matched to a gene: 8. The CDR3 is 15 amino acids. CDR3 amino acids: CSVDLYRDSSYEQYF. CDR3 bases read: TGCAGCGTTGATCTATACCGGGACAGCTCCTACGAG.

In the case of this clone: Read coverage stops 3 residues before the CDR3 terminus; the germline J gene supplies the remainder. V is TRBV7-6 and J is TRBJ2-7; TRBD1 is a possible D gene (6 bases). CDR3 size: 15 residues. V was cut by 5 bases and J by 4 bases, with 18 bases left in between. Germline-derived CDR1 and CDR2 are SGHVS and FNYEAQ. The DNA read from the CDR3 is TGTGCCAGCAGCCGACAACCCGGACAGACTTACGAG. Its protein product is CASSRQPGQTYE. The entire CDR3 protein is CASSRQPGQTYEQYF.

On this clone itself: The read is 3 residues too short to cover the CDR3 end, so that end is filled in from the germline J gene. The rearrangement uses TRBV19 and TRBJ1-1; 8 positions match TRBD1. Trimming removed 7 bases from V and 2 bases from J; junction bases left unmatched: 6. Germline-derived CDR1 and CDR2 are LNHDA and SQIVND (reference sequence). The CDR3 contains 14 residues. The CDR3 here is CASIWSGGNTEAFF. The sequenced CDR3 bases are TGTGCCAGTATTTGGTCAGGGGGCAACACTGAA.

Concerning this clone: The observed sequence ends 3 residues before the CDR3 terminus, with the missing tail filled in from the germline J gene. The V and J genes are TRBV7-6 and TRBJ2-1; a weak D match, TRBD1 (5 bases). This CDR3 contains 13 residues. The V gene lost 1 base and the J gene lost 4 bases, with 5 bases spanning the gap. Germline V gives CDR1 SGHVS, CDR2 FNYEAQ. This CDR3 is CASSLGQYNEQFF. CDR3 DNA, as far as it was read: TGTGCCAGCAGCTTAGGACAGTACAATGAG. The variable domain in full, completed from reference TRBV7-6 and TRBJ2-1, reads GAGVSQSPRYKVTKRGQDVALRCDPISGHVSLYWYRQALGQGPEFLTYFNYEAQQDKSGLPNDRFSAERPEGSISTLTIQRTEQRDSAMYRCASSLGQYNEQFFGPGTRLTVL.

Concerning this clone itself: The sequenced fragment ends 3 residues before the CDR3 boundary, so the rest is inferred from the germline J gene. This chain connects TRBV7-8 to TRBJ2-1, with 7 bases identical to TRBD1. With 5 bases clipped from V and 7 bases from J, the junction kept 14 bases outside the gene matches. The CDR3 has 16 amino acids. Germline V gene sequence: CDR1 SGHVS, CDR2 FQNEAQ. The CDR3 sequence: CASSQQDRVIRNEQFF. Partial CDR3 DNA: TGTGCCAGCAGCCAACAAGACAGGGTGATTAGGAATGAG.

Concerning this clone itself: The observed sequence ends 3 residues before the CDR3 terminus, with the missing tail filled in from the germline J gene. The chain links TRBV19 to TRBJ1-5; 7 bases line up with TRBD1. With V trimmed by 7 bases and J by 4 bases, 1 base remained unmatched. The CDR3 contains 12 residues. Per the germline V gene, CDR1 is LNHDA and CDR2 is SQIVND (reference sequence). The CDR3 protein is CASTQGNQPQHF. Partial CDR3 DNA: TGTGCCAGTACACAGGGGAATCAGCCC.

On this clone itself: The observed sequence ends 3 residues before the CDR3 terminus, with the missing tail filled in from the germline J gene. This rearrangement joins TRBV25-1 to TRBJ2-1; 10 nucleotides match TRBD1. CDR3 length: 16 amino acids. Germline-derived CDR1 and CDR2 are MGHDK and SYGVNS. V gave up 3 bases and J gave up 6 bases; unmatched junction bases: 8. CDR3 region: CASSDYKGQGTNEQFF. Partial CDR3 DNA: TGTGCCAGCAGTGATTATAAGGGACAGGGGACCAATGAG. Variable domain in full (rest from reference TRBV25-1 and TRBJ2-1): EADIYQTPRYLVIGTGKKITLECSQTMGHDKMYWYQQDPGMELHLIHYSYGVNSTEKGDLSSESTVSRIRTEHFPLTLESARPSHTSQYLCASSDYKGQGTNEQFFGPGTRLTVL.

Concerning this clone itself: The read ends 3 residues before the CDR3 terminus; that terminus is restored from the germline J gene. The chain carries TRBV6-2 or TRBV6-3 and TRBJ2-7; weak D call: TRBD2 (5 bases). The length of the CDR3 is 13 residues. Germline assignment: CDR1 MNHEY and CDR2 SVGEGT. The V and J ends lost 7 bases and 0 bases respectively, with 10 bases between them. The CDR3 is CASTWTPSYEQYF. The CDR3 DNA, read in part, is TGTGCCAGCACATGGACTCCCTCCTACGAG.

Worth noting for this clone: The sequenced fragment ends 3 residues before the CDR3 boundary, so the rest is inferred from the germline J gene. The sample has other DNA sequences that encode this CDR3 too. The chain joins TRBV7-9 to TRBJ2-2; D is unclear. Trimming took off 6 bases at V and 10 bases at J, with 9 bases between the two ends. There are 11 residues in the CDR3. Germline V lookup: CDR1 SEHNR, CDR2 FQNEAQ (reference sequence). The DNA read from the CDR3 is TGTGCCAGCAGTCTCTCCCCGGAG. Its protein is CASSLSPE. The entire CDR3 sequence reads CASSLSPELFF. Full variable domain (missing parts from reference TRBV7-9 and TRBJ2-2): DTGVSQNPRHKITKRGQNVTFRCDPISEHNRLYWYRQTLGQGPEFLTYFQNEAQLEKSRLLSDRFSAERPKGSFSTLEIQRTEQGDSAMYLCASSLSPELFFGEGSRLTVL.

Regarding this clone: From the germline J gene comes the end of the CDR3, since the read stops 3 residues before it. V gene TRBV19 combines with J gene TRBJ2-4; the D gene is possibly TRBD1 (6 bases). Trimming left V 6 bases short and J 3 bases short, with 15 bases between. This CDR3 spans 15 amino acids. The germline gives CDR1 LNHDA, CDR2 SQIVND (reference sequence). The covered CDR3 bases are TGTGCCAGTAGCGGCAACAGGGTAGTCAAAAACATT. It specifies CASSGNRVVKNI. The CDR3, in full, reads CASSGNRVVKNIQYF.

To note about this clone: From the germline J gene comes the end of the CDR3, since the read stops 3 residues before it. The chain employs TRBV11-1 and TRBJ2-7; 10 bases are shared with TRBD1. After removal of 5 bases from V and 4 bases from J, the junction contained 5 bases not matched to a gene. Germline CDR1 SGHAT, CDR2 FQDESV (reference sequence). The CDR3 consists of 14 residues. The CDR3 DNA, read in part, is TGTGCCAGCAGCGCGACAGGGGGCGGGTACGAG. Translating gives CASSATGGGYE. The entire CDR3 protein reads CASSATGGGYEQYF.

A note on this clone: The missing CDR3 end, 3 residues past where the read stops, is filled in from the germline J gene. V is TRBV20-1 and J is TRBJ2-1; 14 bases match TRBD2. V shed 0 bases, J shed 6 bases, and the junction held 4 bases outside the gene matches. The length of the CDR3 is 16 residues. Germline lookup yields CDR1 DFQATT and CDR2 SNEGSKA (reference sequence). CDR3 region: CSAREGLAGVGNEQFF. The sequenced part of the CDR3 DNA is TGCAGTGCTAGAGAGGGACTAGCGGGAGTGGGCAATGAG.

On this clone itself: The read comes to an end 3 residues before the CDR3 does, leaving the germline J gene to fill in the end. The V gene is TRBV2, the J gene TRBJ2-3; TRBD2 matches at 9 bases. V lost 2 bases, J lost 7 bases, and 7 bases stayed unmatched. The CDR3 loop spans 15 amino acids. Germline V gene data show CDR1 as SNHLY and CDR2 as FYNNEI. CDR3 DNA, as far as it was read: TGTGCCAGCAGTGAACTAGCGGGACCTCCCTATACG. Translation: CASSELAGPPYT. The CDR3 reads in full as CASSELAGPPYTQYF. The variable domain in full, with the rest retrieved from reference TRBV2 and TRBJ2-3, is EPEVTQTPSHQVTQMGQEVILRCVPISNHLYFYWYRQILGQKVEFLVSFYNNEISEKSEIFDDQFSVERPDGSNFTLKIRSTKLEDSAMYFCASSELAGPPYTQYFGPGTRLTVL.

Concerning this clone itself: The read terminates 3 residues before the CDR3 end, so the remaining end is supplied by the germline J gene. The chain joins TRBV4-2 to TRBJ2-7; TRBD2 matches 14 bases. This CDR3 is 17 amino acids long. The ends lost 4 bases at V and 4 bases at J; junction bases unmatched: 9. Germline-derived CDR1 and CDR2 are LGHNA and YNFKEQ. CDR3 DNA, as far as it was read: TGTGCCAGCAGCCCGGGACTAGCGGGAGTATACGGGTACGAG. Its translation: CASSPGLAGVYGYE. The CDR3 reads in full as CASSPGLAGVYGYEQYF.

A remark on this clone: The CDR3 is cut off 3 residues early in the read; its end comes from the germline J gene. V and J are TRBV19 and TRBJ2-2; tentatively, D is TRBD2 (5 bases). Per the germline V gene, CDR1 is LNHDA and CDR2 is SQIVND (reference sequence). The CDR3 sequence is 15 residues long. V lost 6 bases and J lost 0, with 11 bases in between. The CDR3 DNA, read in part, is TGTGCCAGTAGATGGAGTAGCGCGAACACCGGGGAG. Protein sequence: CASRWSSANTGE. The entire CDR3 is CASRWSSANTGELFF.

As concerns this clone: The CDR3 end is not reached by the read, which stops 3 residues before it; the germline J gene fills it in. The chain has TRBV19 and TRBJ2-3; no clear D gene. The CDR3 runs to 13 residues. Trimming removed 5 bases at V and 1 base at J, with 7 bases between. Germline loops: CDR1 LNHDA, CDR2 SQIVND (reference sequence). CDR3 bases read: TGTGCCAGTAGTTGGTCGGGCACAGATACG. As protein: CASSWSGTDT. The CDR3, in full, reads CASSWSGTDTQYF.

Notes on this clone: The CDR3 end lies 3 residues beyond the end of the read and is filled in from the germline J gene. This chain joins TRBV7-9 and TRBJ1-2; D ambiguous. V lost 3 bases and J 5 bases, leaving 13 bases between the germline ends. Per the germline V gene, CDR1 is SEHNR and CDR2 is FQNEAQ (reference sequence). This CDR3 has 14 amino acids. CDR3 loop: CASSFAGEAYGYTF. The DNA read from the CDR3 is TGTGCCAGCAGCTTCGCCGGGGAGGCATATGGC.

On this clone itself: Read data end 3 residues before the CDR3 end; the end is taken from the germline J gene. The chain links TRBV5-1 to TRBJ2-1, with a weak D call TRBD2 (6 bases). The CDR3 spans 14 residues. Trimming shortened V by 1 base and J by 8 bases, and 13 bases separated the two germline ends. Germline V gives CDR1 SGHRS, CDR2 YFSETQ. The CDR3 sequence is CASSLFRGEDEQFF. The part of the CDR3 DNA that was read is TGCGCCAGCAGCTTGTTCAGAGGGGAGGATGAG.

As regards this clone: The CDR3 end falls 3 residues outside the read, so it is completed with the germline J gene. This chain connects TRBV2 to TRBJ2-1; a possible D gene is TRBD2 (5 bases). The CDR3 contains 14 residues. The V end was cut by 7 bases, the J end by 4 bases, with 14 bases between. Germline V gene lookup returns CDR1 SNHLY and CDR2 FYNNEI. The CDR3 spells CASIRSGVYNEQFF. The part of the CDR3 DNA that was read is TGTGCCAGCATCCGAAGCGGAGTTTACAATGAG.

About this clone: Sequencing ends 3 residues short of the CDR3 end; the germline J gene provides the rest. This chain connects TRBV20-1 to TRBJ2-5, with 7 bases identical to TRBD1. With V trimmed by 4 bases and J by 5 bases, 13 bases remained unmatched. The germline CDR1 and CDR2 sequences are DFQATT and SNEGSKA (reference sequence). The CDR3 runs 15 residues. Incomplete CDR3 DNA: TGCAGTGCTATCCTCCTAGACAGGGAGACGGAGACC. Amino acid sequence: CSAILLDRETET. The complete CDR3 protein is CSAILLDRETETQYF.

As for this clone: The read terminates 3 residues ahead of where the CDR3 ends, so the germline J gene completes it. The chain couples TRBV7-8 to TRBJ2-1; TRBD1 or TRBD2 may be the D gene (5 bases each). CDR1 is SGHVS, CDR2 FQNEAQ, per germline. This CDR3 contains 16 residues. V gave up 6 bases and J gave up 4 bases, with 19 bases separating them. This chain's CDR3 is CASSFQRGEGYNEQFF. The covered CDR3 bases are TGTGCCAGCAGTTTTCAGAGGGGAGAGGGGTACAATGAG.

To note about this clone: Sequencing ends 3 residues short of the CDR3 end; the germline J gene provides the rest. This chain connects TRBV20-1 to TRBJ2-1; 7 bases fit TRBD1. Germline-derived CDR1 and CDR2 are DFQATT and SNEGSKA (reference sequence). This CDR3 has 15 residues. Unmatched junction bases numbered 11, after V lost 0 bases and J lost 9 bases. CDR3 DNA (partial): TGCAGTGCTAGAGAGCTCAGGGTTGGGACAGTTGAG. Amino acid sequence: CSARELRVGTVE. The entire CDR3 reads CSARELRVGTVEQFF.

In regard to this clone: The read ends 3 residues before the CDR3 terminus; that terminus is restored from the germline J gene. The chain uses TRBV19 and TRBJ1-1; D may be TRBD1 (6 bases). The CDR3 consists of 13 residues. Germline CDR1 and CDR2: LNHDA and SQIVND (reference sequence). Trimming removed 7 bases at V and 1 base at J, with 10 bases between. The part of the CDR3 DNA that was read is TGTGCCAGTACCCCGACAGGGAACACTGAA. Translation gives CASTPTGNTE. The full CDR3 protein is CASTPTGNTEAFF.

As for this clone: The read gets to within 3 residues of the CDR3 end, and the germline J gene fills in the rest. The gene calls are TRBV6-2 or TRBV6-3 and TRBJ2-7; TRBD1 agrees at 7 bases. The V and J ends lost 7 bases and 0 bases, in that order; junction bases with no gene match: 6. Germline CDR1 and CDR2: MNHEY and SVGEGT. The CDR3 runs 14 residues. This CDR3 reads CASKMDRPSYEQYF. The CDR3 bases that were read are TGTGCCAGCAAGATGGACAGGCCCTCCTACGAG.

Details on this clone: The CDR3 is cut off 3 residues early in the read; its end comes from the germline J gene. The rearrangement joins TRBV5-1 to TRBJ1-1; tentative D call: TRBD1 (6 bases). Per the germline V gene, CDR1 is SGHRS and CDR2 is YFSETQ. The V and J ends lost 0 bases and 2 bases respectively, with 11 bases between them. This CDR3 spans 15 amino acids. The CDR3 is CASSLEDSINTEAFF. CDR3 DNA (partial): TGCGCCAGCAGCTTGGAGGACAGCATCAACACTGAA. Full variable domain (rest looked up from reference TRBV5-1 and TRBJ1-1): KAGVTQTPRYLIKTRGQQVTLSCSPISGHRSVSWYQQTPGQGLQFLFEYFSETQRNKGNFPGRFSGRQFSNSRSEMNVSTLELGDSALYLCASSLEDSINTEAFFGQGTRLTVV.

With respect to this clone: The CDR3 is cut off 3 residues early in the read; its end comes from the germline J gene. This chain joins TRBV25-1 and TRBJ2-5; TRBD2 matches 7 bases. This CDR3 region has 13 residues. The germline CDR1 and CDR2 sequences are MGHDK and SYGVNS. J was trimmed by 5 bases and V by 1 base; bases with no gene match: 1. The CDR3 sequence: CASSELGGETQYF. Incomplete CDR3 DNA: TGTGCCAGCAGTGAATTGGGGGGGGAGACC.